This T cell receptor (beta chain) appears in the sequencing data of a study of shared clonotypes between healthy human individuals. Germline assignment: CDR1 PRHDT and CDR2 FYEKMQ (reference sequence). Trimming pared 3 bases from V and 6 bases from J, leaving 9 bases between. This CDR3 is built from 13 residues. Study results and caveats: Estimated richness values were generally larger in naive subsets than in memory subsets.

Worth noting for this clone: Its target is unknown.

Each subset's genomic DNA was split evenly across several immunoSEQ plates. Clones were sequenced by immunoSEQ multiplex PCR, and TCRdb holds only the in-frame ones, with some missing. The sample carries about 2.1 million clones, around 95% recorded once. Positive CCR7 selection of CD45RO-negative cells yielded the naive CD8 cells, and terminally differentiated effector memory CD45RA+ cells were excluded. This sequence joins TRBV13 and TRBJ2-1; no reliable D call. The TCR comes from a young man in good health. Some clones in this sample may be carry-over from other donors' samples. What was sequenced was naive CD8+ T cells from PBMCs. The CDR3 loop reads CASSLPPGNEQFF. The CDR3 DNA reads TGTGCCAGCAGCTTGCCCCCCGGCAATGAGCAGTTCTTC. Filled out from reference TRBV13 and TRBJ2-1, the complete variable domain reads AAGVIQSPRHLIKEKRETATLKCYPIPRHDTVYWYQQGPGQDPQFLISFYEKMQSDKGSIPDRFSAQQFSDYHSELNMSSLELGDSALYFCASSLPPGNEQFFGPGTRLTVL.